The rows below give T cell receptor beta chains drawn from one sample of a study of technical replicates of blood from a handful of donors. Profiling relied on immunoSEQ multiplex PCR, and the TCRdb table lists in-frame clones only, not all of them. Among about 88,000 clones listed, just under 95% were seen once. What was sequenced was T cells isolated from PBMCs. The receptor source for this set is a human donor in good health. Both conserved end residues are part of each CDR3. The D gene is left open where the match is weak. The size entry is marked missing in some rows and otherwise reads once, few, many or a size class.

abundance: -; v_gene: TRBV25-1; j_gene: TRBJ2-5; d_gene: TRBD2; CDR3aa: CASSEGSSGSGGVETQYF; CDR3nt: TGTGCCAGCAGTGAAGGGTCTAGCGGGAGTGGAGGGGTAGAGACCCAGTACTTC
abundance: -; v_gene: TRBV28; j_gene: TRBJ2-4; d_gene: TRBD2; CDR3aa: CASSFSGRDYF; CDR3nt: TGTGCCAGCAGTTTTAGCGGGAGAGATTACTTC
abundance: -; v_gene: TRBV6-6; j_gene: TRBJ1-5; d_gene: -; CDR3aa: CASSDAGGVYQPQHF; CDR3nt: TGTGCCAGCAGCGACGCGGGAGGGGTTTACCAGCCCCAGCATTTT
abundance: -; v_gene: TRBV2; j_gene: TRBJ2-7; d_gene: -; CDR3aa: CASSNSYEQYF; CDR3nt: TGTGCCAGCAGCAATTCCTACGAGCAGTACTTC
abundance: -; v_gene: TRBV2; j_gene: TRBJ2-2; d_gene: -; CDR3aa: CASSDRQATGELFF; CDR3nt: TGTGCCAGCAGTGACCGACAGGCCACCGGGGAGCTGTTTTTT
abundance: -; v_gene: TRBV6-5; j_gene: TRBJ2-1; d_gene: -; CDR3aa: CASSFLGDNEQFF; CDR3nt: TGTGCCAGCAGTTTTCTGGGCGACAATGAGCAGTTCTTC
abundance: -; v_gene: TRBV11-2; j_gene: TRBJ2-7; d_gene: -; CDR3aa: CASSFLDRLGFEQYF; CDR3nt: TGTGCCAGCAGCTTTTTAGACAGGTTAGGTTTCGAGCAGTACTTC
abundance: -; v_gene: TRBV5-4; j_gene: TRBJ2-5; d_gene: -; CDR3aa: CASSLGGLIQETQYF; CDR3nt: TGTGCCAGCAGCTTGGGGGGGCTCATCCAAGAGACCCAGTACTTC
abundance: once; v_gene: TRBV19; j_gene: TRBJ2-2; d_gene: TRBD2; CDR3aa: CASSTLIGLAGYTGELFF; CDR3nt: TGTGCCAGTAGTACTCTAATTGGACTAGCGGGATACACCGGGGAGCTGTTTTTT
abundance: -; v_gene: TRBV9; j_gene: TRBJ2-3; d_gene: TRBD1; CDR3aa: CASNGQGQPTDTQYF; CDR3nt: TGTGCCAGCAACGGACAGGGACAGCCCACAGATACGCAGTATTTT
abundance: -; v_gene: TRBV2; j_gene: TRBJ2-3; d_gene: -; CDR3aa: CASKADTDTQYF; CDR3nt: TGTGCCAGCAAAGCGGACACAGATACGCAGTATTTT
abundance: -; v_gene: TRBV6-1; j_gene: TRBJ2-7; d_gene: TRBD2; CDR3aa: CATSRLAGSYEQYF; CDR3nt: TGTGCCACATCACGACTAGCGGGGTCCTACGAGCAGTACTTC
abundance: -; v_gene: TRBV5-4; j_gene: TRBJ1-1; d_gene: TRBD1; CDR3aa: CASSLGDRQGRAFF; CDR3nt: TGTGCCAGCAGCTTGGGGGACCGACAGGGTCGGGCTTTCTTT
abundance: -; v_gene: TRBV5-8; j_gene: TRBJ1-6; d_gene: -; CDR3aa: CASSLHGSSYNSPLHF; CDR3nt: TGTGCCAGCAGCTTGCATGGGAGCTCCTATAATTCACCCCTCCACTTT
abundance: -; v_gene: TRBV30; j_gene: TRBJ1-1; d_gene: TRBD1; CDR3aa: CAGGQGGLVNTEAFF; CDR3nt: TGTGCTGGCGGACAGGGGGGATTGGTGAACACTGAAGCTTTCTTT
abundance: -; v_gene: TRBV2; j_gene: TRBJ2-1; d_gene: TRBD1; CDR3aa: CASSELGQGTNNEQFF; CDR3nt: TGTGCCAGCAGTGAGTTGGGACAGGGGACGAACAATGAGCAGTTCTTC
abundance: -; v_gene: TRBV28; j_gene: TRBJ2-1; d_gene: -; CDR3aa: CASSSTKPSYNEQFF; CDR3nt: TGTGCCAGCAGTTCGACTAAACCCTCCTACAATGAGCAGTTCTTC
abundance: -; v_gene: TRBV15; j_gene: TRBJ1-5; d_gene: -; CDR3aa: CATSSRADQPQHF; CDR3nt: TGTGCCACCAGCTCCAGGGCGGATCAGCCCCAGCATTTT
abundance: -; v_gene: TRBV6-4; j_gene: TRBJ2-3; d_gene: TRBD2; CDR3aa: CASRPLAGGPTDTQYF; CDR3nt: TGTGCCAGCAGACCCTTAGCGGGGGGGCCTACAGATACGCAGTATTTT
abundance: once; v_gene: TRBV5-1; j_gene: TRBJ2-7; d_gene: -; CDR3aa: CASSLAMIRFSYEQYF; CDR3nt: TGCGCCAGCAGCTTGGCCATGATCCGGTTTTCCTACGAGCAGTACTTC
abundance: -; v_gene: TRBV4-2; j_gene: TRBJ2-3; d_gene: TRBD2; CDR3aa: CASSPPGRGGDTQYF; CDR3nt: TGTGCCAGCAGCCCCCCCGGTCGGGGGGGAGATACGCAGTATTTT
abundance: -; v_gene: TRBV19; j_gene: TRBJ1-2; d_gene: -; CDR3aa: CASSTGQSLFGYTF; CDR3nt: TGTGCCAGTAGCACCGGACAGTCACTCTTCGGCTACACCTTC
abundance: -; v_gene: TRBV7-9; j_gene: TRBJ2-7; d_gene: -; CDR3aa: CASSLLIRGYEQYF; CDR3nt: TGTGCCAGCAGCTTACTTATTAGGGGCTACGAGCAGTACTTC
abundance: -; v_gene: TRBV28; j_gene: TRBJ2-3; d_gene: TRBD1; CDR3aa: CATTVSERGRWADTQYF; CDR3nt: TGTGCCACTACAGTTTCGGAGAGGGGGCGTTGGGCAGATACGCAGTATTTT
abundance: -; v_gene: TRBV28; j_gene: TRBJ1-1; d_gene: TRBD1; CDR3aa: CPKGMEGAKGSTEAFF; CDR3nt: TGTCCCAAAGGGATGGAGGGGGCGAAGGGGAGCACTGAAGCTTTCTTT
abundance: -; v_gene: TRBV7-9; j_gene: TRBJ2-1; d_gene: -; CDR3aa: CASSLARRTSGNEQFF; CDR3nt: TGTGCCAGCAGCTTAGCAAGGAGGACCTCCGGCAATGAGCAGTTCTTC
abundance: -; v_gene: TRBV7-7; j_gene: TRBJ2-5; d_gene: TRBD2; CDR3aa: CASSGTSGGAETQYF; CDR3nt: TGTGCTAGCAGCGGGACTAGCGGGGGGGCGGAGACCCAGTACTTC
abundance: -; v_gene: TRBV11-3; j_gene: TRBJ2-1; d_gene: TRBD1; CDR3aa: CASSYGPGTGAYNEQFF; CDR3nt: TGTGCCAGCAGCTACGGCCCCGGGACAGGGGCCTACAATGAGCAGTTCTTC
abundance: -; v_gene: TRBV19; j_gene: TRBJ1-5; d_gene: TRBD1; CDR3aa: CASKDRGVGNQPQHF; CDR3nt: TGTGCCAGTAAGGACAGGGGGGTCGGGAATCAGCCCCAGCATTTT
abundance: -; v_gene: TRBV11-2; j_gene: TRBJ2-5; d_gene: TRBD1; CDR3aa: CASSLNRGRETQYF; CDR3nt: TGTGCCAGCAGCTTAAACAGGGGTCGGGAGACCCAGTACTTC
abundance: -; v_gene: TRBV28; j_gene: TRBJ2-1; d_gene: TRBD2; CDR3aa: CASSFTLGLATTSEQFF; CDR3nt: TGTGCCAGCAGTTTTACCCTCGGACTAGCGACTACAAGTGAGCAGTTCTTC
abundance: -; v_gene: TRBV9; j_gene: TRBJ2-2; d_gene: TRBD2; CDR3aa: CASSGRGGQNTGELFF; CDR3nt: TGTGCCAGCAGCGGACGCGGGGGGCAGAACACCGGGGAGCTGTTTTTT
abundance: -; v_gene: TRBV7-8; j_gene: TRBJ2-5; d_gene: TRBD2; CDR3aa: CASSPLGLQETQYF; CDR3nt: TGTGCCAGCAGCCCCCTGGGACTACAAGAGACCCAGTACTTC
abundance: -; v_gene: TRBV6-5; j_gene: TRBJ2-3; d_gene: TRBD2; CDR3aa: CASSYYLAGFQDTQYF; CDR3nt: TGTGCCAGCAGTTACTATTTAGCGGGATTTCAAGATACGCAGTATTTT
abundance: -; v_gene: TRBV5-4; j_gene: TRBJ1-6; d_gene: TRBD1; CDR3aa: CASSYDRGANSPLHF; CDR3nt: TGTGCCAGCAGTTACGACAGGGGTGCTAATTCACCCCTCCACTTT
abundance: few; v_gene: TRBV6-6; j_gene: TRBJ1-2; d_gene: -; CDR3aa: CASTESAGVHTF; CDR3nt: TGTGCCAGCACCGAATCGGCAGGGGTCCACACCTTC
abundance: -; v_gene: TRBV19; j_gene: TRBJ2-1; d_gene: -; CDR3aa: CASGSSYNEQFF; CDR3nt: TGTGCCAGCGGGAGCTCCTACAATGAGCAGTTCTTC
abundance: -; v_gene: TRBV29-1; j_gene: TRBJ2-5; d_gene: -; CDR3aa: CSVEGLETQYF; CDR3nt: TGCAGCGTTGAAGGGCTGGAGACCCAGTACTTC
abundance: -; v_gene: TRBV30; j_gene: TRBJ1-1; d_gene: -; CDR3aa: CAWGLLGSSEAFF; CDR3nt: TGTGCCTGGGGTCTCTTGGGCTCCTCTGAAGCTTTCTTT
abundance: -; v_gene: TRBV2; j_gene: TRBJ2-1; d_gene: TRBD2; CDR3aa: CASLSGLAGLDEQFF; CDR3nt: TGTGCCAGCCTCTCGGGACTAGCGGGGTTGGATGAGCAGTTCTTC
abundance: -; v_gene: TRBV4-1; j_gene: TRBJ2-5; d_gene: TRBD1; CDR3aa: CASSQADRVKTQYF; CDR3nt: TGCGCCAGCAGCCAAGCTGACAGGGTGAAGACCCAGTACTTC
abundance: few; v_gene: TRBV30; j_gene: TRBJ1-1; d_gene: -; CDR3aa: CAWSEKGMRVNTEAFF; CDR3nt: TGTGCCTGGAGTGAAAAGGGGATGAGAGTGAACACTGAAGCTTTCTTT
abundance: -; v_gene: TRBV27; j_gene: TRBJ2-1; d_gene: -; CDR3aa: CASSLGGAYNEQFF; CDR3nt: TGTGCCAGCAGTTTAGGAGGGGCCTACAATGAGCAGTTCTTC
abundance: -; v_gene: TRBV6-4; j_gene: TRBJ2-7; d_gene: -; CDR3aa: CASSDFNTYEQYF; CDR3nt: TGTGCCAGCAGTGACTTTAACACCTACGAGCAGTACTTC
abundance: -; v_gene: TRBV28; j_gene: TRBJ2-1; d_gene: -; CDR3aa: CASRPPGGHEQFF; CDR3nt: TGTGCCAGCAGGCCCCCCGGGGGGCATGAGCAGTTCTTC
abundance: -; v_gene: TRBV5-1; j_gene: TRBJ2-1; d_gene: -; CDR3aa: CASSLDLGEQFF; CDR3nt: TGCGCCAGCAGCTTGGACCTCGGTGAGCAGTTCTTC
abundance: few; v_gene: TRBV18; j_gene: TRBJ2-2; d_gene: TRBD2; CDR3aa: CASSEREHGELFF; CDR3nt: TGTGCCAGCTCAGAGCGGGAGCACGGGGAGCTGTTTTTT
abundance: -; v_gene: TRBV19; j_gene: TRBJ1-2; d_gene: -; CDR3aa: CASSFDRDGYTF; CDR3nt: TGTGCCAGTAGTTTTGACCGGGATGGCTACACCTTC
abundance: -; v_gene: TRBV7-9; j_gene: TRBJ2-1; d_gene: -; CDR3aa: CASSLGLVTEGQFF; CDR3nt: TGTGCCAGCAGCTTAGGGTTAGTTACGGAGGGGCAGTTCTTC
abundance: -; v_gene: TRBV7-8; j_gene: TRBJ1-3; d_gene: -; CDR3aa: CASSPGLNTIYF; CDR3nt: TGTGCCAGCAGCCCAGGGTTAAACACCATATATTTT
abundance: -; v_gene: TRBV7-9; j_gene: TRBJ1-1; d_gene: -; CDR3aa: CASSQDIPGTEAFF; CDR3nt: TGTGCCAGCAGCCAGGACATCCCCGGTACGGAAGCTTTCTTT
abundance: -; v_gene: TRBV11-3; j_gene: TRBJ1-4; d_gene: -; CDR3aa: CASSFATNEKLFF; CDR3nt: TGTGCCAGCAGCTTCGCAACTAATGAAAAACTGTTTTTT
abundance: -; v_gene: TRBV6-6; j_gene: TRBJ2-3; d_gene: -; CDR3aa: CASRNRADTQYF; CDR3nt: TGTGCCAGCAGGAACAGGGCAGATACGCAGTATTTT
abundance: once; v_gene: TRBV6-1; j_gene: TRBJ2-5; d_gene: -; CDR3aa: CASSESAALQETQYF; CDR3nt: TGTGCCAGCAGTGAATCCGCGGCCTTACAAGAGACCCAGTACTTC
abundance: -; v_gene: TRBV19; j_gene: TRBJ2-4; d_gene: -; CDR3aa: CASRKDRLAKNIQYF; CDR3nt: TGTGCCAGTAGAAAGGACAGACTAGCCAAAAACATTCAGTACTTC
abundance: -; v_gene: TRBV11-2; j_gene: TRBJ2-2; d_gene: TRBD2; CDR3aa: CASSLASGITGELFF; CDR3nt: TGTGCCAGCAGCTTGGCTAGCGGTATCACCGGGGAGCTGTTTTTT
abundance: once; v_gene: TRBV14; j_gene: TRBJ1-2; d_gene: -; CDR3aa: CASSQAGARFGYTF; CDR3nt: TGTGCCAGCAGCCAAGCAGGGGCGCGTTTTGGCTACACCTTC